The source of this T cell receptor beta chain is a study of cytomegalovirus exposure and HLA in healthy donors. In the PCR, 60 Vbeta and 13 Jbeta primers were used. Per the authors' pipeline: An analysis that came later counted around 80 million unique TCR beta chains, approximately 11 million shared. TCRdb's table, derived via immunoSEQ multiplex PCR, lists solely in-frame clones and lacks some. V, J and clone size were drawn from that table, and D and trimming were deduced from the DNA. The sample carries over 110,000 clones, 65% to 80% recorded once. Points on this clone: Sequence at one end of the junction differs from germline and may be a read error.

This CDR3 has 14 residues. In germline, CDR1 is MNHEY, CDR2 SMNVEV (reference sequence). Specimen: PBMCs. The origin of this receptor is a woman between 50 and 59 years old in good health and CMV-seropositive. V gene TRBV27 combines with J gene TRBJ1-6; D remains unclear. The CDR3 reads CASSPPGQNSPPHF. CDR3 in DNA: TGTGCCAGCAGTCCCCCTGGGCAGAATTCACCCCCCCACTTT.